The present entry profiles one T cell receptor beta chain with its context. Antigen unknown. Each CDR3 protein gets one entry in TCRdb, which reprocessed the 5' RACE reads and gives no DNA. The sample holds a few hundred thousand distinct CDR3 sequences. This specimen comes from a study of T cells expressing NK-cell markers. The CDR3 consists of 12 residues. CDR1 is SQVTM and CDR2 is ANQGSEA in the germline V gene. Study conclusions and caveats: Dominant NKG2C+ clonotypes accounted for about 1.0-7.0% of CD8+ T cells in a handful of donors.

The material sequenced was blood T cells: a sorted CD56 or NKG2C T cell subset, CD4+ or CD8+ T cells, or bulk PBMC T cells (not recorded which). The V gene is TRBV29-1, the J gene TRBJ1-2; the D gene TCRdb calls, TRBD1, cannot be checked with no DNA. The origin of this receptor is a man between 18 and 69 years old in good health. CDR3 residues: CSVRVEVHGYTF.